This TCR beta chain stems from a study of human CD8 memory T cell subsets. This clonotype ranks as medium-sized in terms of frequency. UMI-labeled 5' RACE generated the TCR beta libraries. For each CDR3 protein, TCRdb gives one entry from its re-call of the 5' RACE reads, without DNA. This sample's table has some 3,500 distinct CDR3 sequences. It was negative magnetic separation that enriched the total CD8+ T cells. This CDR3 region has 13 residues. CDR1 is SNHLY and CDR2 is FYNNEI in the germline V gene. This receptor was obtained from a human donor in good health. The gene calls are TRBV2 and TRBJ1-4; absent DNA, TCRdb's TRBD1 call cannot be checked. The source material was CD8+ T cells from PBMCs. The CDR3 here is CATRTVFNEKLFF.